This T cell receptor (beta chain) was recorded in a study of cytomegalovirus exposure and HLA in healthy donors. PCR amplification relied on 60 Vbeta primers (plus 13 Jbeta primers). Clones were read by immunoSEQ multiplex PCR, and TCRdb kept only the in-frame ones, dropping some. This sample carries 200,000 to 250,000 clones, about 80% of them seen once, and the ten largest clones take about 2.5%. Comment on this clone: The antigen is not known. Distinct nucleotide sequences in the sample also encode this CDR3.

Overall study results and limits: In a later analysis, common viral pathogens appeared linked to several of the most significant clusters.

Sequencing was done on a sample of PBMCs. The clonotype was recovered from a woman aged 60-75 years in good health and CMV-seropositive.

CDR3 nucleotide sequence: TGTGCCAGCTCACCAGCCGGTTACGAGCAGTACTTC. This codes for CASSPAGYEQYF. The chain has TRBV18 and TRBJ2-7; no reliable D call. There are 12 residues in the CDR3. V lost 2 bases, J lost 4 bases, and 6 bases lay in between. Germline CDR1 is KGHSH and CDR2 is LQKENI.